The source of this T cell receptor (beta chain) is a study of identical twins. TCRdb reanalysed the 5' RACE reads using MiXCR and keeps one entry per CDR3 protein. This sample yields some 730,000 distinct CDR3 sequences, of which about 18% are seen a single time; roughly 13% belongs to the top ten. Study-level results: One should note that invariant MAIT and iNKT cells could partly confound zero-insertion analyses.

V lost 0 bases and J lost 3, with 8 bases in between. Germline lookup yields CDR1 MNHEY and CDR2 SVGAGI. The CDR3 has 15 amino acids. As to this clonotype: What it binds is not known.

This same sample was also part of a study on T cells expressing NK-cell markers.

The sequencing sample was made of PBMCs. The source of this sequence is a woman aged 18-29 years in good health. The chain couples TRBV6-5 to TRBJ2-2; the D gene is possibly TRBD1 (5 bases). CDR3 residues: CASSYSLGDTGELFF. The CDR3 nucleotides are TGTGCCAGCAGTTACTCTTTAGGGGACACCGGGGAGCTGTTTTTT.